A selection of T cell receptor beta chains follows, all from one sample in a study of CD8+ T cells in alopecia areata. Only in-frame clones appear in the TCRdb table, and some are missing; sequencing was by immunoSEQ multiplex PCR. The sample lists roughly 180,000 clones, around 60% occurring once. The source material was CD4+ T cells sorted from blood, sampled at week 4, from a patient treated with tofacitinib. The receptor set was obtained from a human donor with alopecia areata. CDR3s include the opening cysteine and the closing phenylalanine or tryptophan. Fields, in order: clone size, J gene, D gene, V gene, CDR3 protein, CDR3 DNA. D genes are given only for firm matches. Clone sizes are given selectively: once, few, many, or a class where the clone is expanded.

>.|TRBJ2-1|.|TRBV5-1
CASSAGSWDEQFF
TGCGCCAGCAGCGCAGGGTCCTGGGATGAGCAGTTCTTC
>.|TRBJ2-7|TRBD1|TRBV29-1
CSVDPGQGASEQYF
TGCAGCGTTGATCCGGGACAGGGGGCCTCTGAGCAGTACTTC
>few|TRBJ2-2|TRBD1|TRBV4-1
CASMGTGGPTGELFF
TGCGCCAGCATGGGGACAGGGGGCCCCACCGGGGAGCTGTTTTTT
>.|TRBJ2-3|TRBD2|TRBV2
CASAGGGATDTQYF
TGTGCCAGCGCCGGCGGGGGGGCCACAGATACGCAGTATTTT
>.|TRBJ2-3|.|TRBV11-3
CASSLGGTDTQYF
TGTGCCAGCAGCTTAGGGGGGACAGATACGCAGTATTTT
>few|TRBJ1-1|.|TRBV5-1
CASSPIQRSNTEAFF
TGCGCCAGCAGCCCGATACAGAGATCGAACACTGAAGCTTTCTTT
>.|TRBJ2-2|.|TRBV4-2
CASSYRLHTGELFF
TGTGCCAGCAGCTACAGGCTCCACACCGGGGAGCTGTTTTTT
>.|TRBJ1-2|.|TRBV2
CASRVGAAYGYTF
TGTGCCAGCAGGGTGGGGGCTGCCTATGGCTACACCTTC
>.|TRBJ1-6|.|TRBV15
CATSGSLDSPLHF
TGTGCCACCAGCGGATCACTGGATTCACCCCTCCACTTT
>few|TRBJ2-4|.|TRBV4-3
CASSTGYGSIQYF
TGCGCCAGCAGCACCGGCTACGGTTCCATTCAGTACTTC
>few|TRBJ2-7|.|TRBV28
CASSFIKFPGVF
TGTGCCAGCAGTTTTATTAAGTTCCCGGGGGTCTTC
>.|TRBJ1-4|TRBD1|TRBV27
CASSLWQGVTNEKLFF
TGTGCCAGCAGTTTATGGCAGGGGGTTACTAATGAAAAACTGTTTTTT
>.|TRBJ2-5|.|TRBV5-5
CASSLVEILSGRRQETQYF
TGTGCCAGCAGCTTGGTGGAAATCCTTAGCGGCCGCCGACAAGAGACCCAGTACTTC
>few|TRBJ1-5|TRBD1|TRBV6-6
CASRSQGGTNQPQHF
TGTGCCAGCAGGTCCCAGGGGGGGACCAATCAGCCCCAGCATTTT
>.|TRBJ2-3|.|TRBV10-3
CAISGMSGQYDTQYF
TGTGCCATCAGTGGAATGTCAGGGCAGTACGATACGCAGTATTTT
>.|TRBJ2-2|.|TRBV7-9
CASSHKVGREQTGELFF
TGTGCCAGCAGCCATAAGGTCGGCCGAGAACAAACCGGGGAGCTGTTTTTT
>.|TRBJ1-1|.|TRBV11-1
CASSFGVSGGTEAFF
TGTGCCAGCAGCTTCGGGGTGAGTGGTGGCACTGAAGCTTTCTTT
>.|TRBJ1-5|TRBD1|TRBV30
CAWSVSGTGGYSNQPQHF
TGTGCCTGGAGTGTTAGCGGGACAGGGGGGTATAGCAATCAGCCCCAGCATTTT
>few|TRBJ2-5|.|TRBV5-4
CASSLGGEETQYF
TGTGCCAGCAGCTTGGGCGGGGAAGAGACCCAGTACTTC
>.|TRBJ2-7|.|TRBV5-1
CASRMTGTYEQYF
TGCGCCAGCAGGATGACAGGAACCTACGAGCAGTACTTC
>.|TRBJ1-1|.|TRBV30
CAWSNGGSTEAFF
TGTGCCTGGAGTAATGGAGGGAGTACTGAAGCTTTCTTT
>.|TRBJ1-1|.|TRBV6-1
CASSEHLNTEAFF
TGTGCCAGCAGTGAGCACTTGAACACTGAAGCTTTCTTT
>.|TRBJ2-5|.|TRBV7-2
CASSLAVRETQYF
TGTGCCAGCAGCTTAGCTGTTCGAGAGACCCAGTACTTC
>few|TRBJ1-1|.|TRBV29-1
CSVELRTAMNTEAFF
TGCAGCGTTGAACTGAGGACAGCTATGAACACTGAAGCTTTCTTT
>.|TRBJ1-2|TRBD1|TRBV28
CASSPPGTGYGYTF
TGTGCCAGCAGTCCCCCCGGGACAGGCTATGGCTACACCTTC
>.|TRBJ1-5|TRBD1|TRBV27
CASSLHQGANQPQHF
TGTGCCAGCAGTTTACACCAGGGGGCGAATCAGCCCCAGCATTTT
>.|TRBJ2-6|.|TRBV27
CASSYSGANVLTF
TGTGCCAGCAGCTACTCTGGGGCCAACGTCCTGACTTTC
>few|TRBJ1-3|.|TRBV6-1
CASSEVGGPPGNTIYF
TGTGCCAGCAGTGAGGTGGGGGGCCCGCCTGGAAACACCATATATTTT
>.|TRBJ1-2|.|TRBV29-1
CSVVGLEGGYNYGYTF
TGCAGCGTTGTGGGGCTCGAGGGGGGTTATAACTATGGCTACACCTTC
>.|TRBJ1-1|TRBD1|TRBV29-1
CSVEDKGTGERAFF
TGCAGCGTTGAAGACAAAGGGACAGGGGAGCGGGCTTTCTTT
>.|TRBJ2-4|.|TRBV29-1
CSVKGLAKNIQYF
TGCAGCGTTAAGGGTCTGGCCAAAAACATTCAGTACTTC
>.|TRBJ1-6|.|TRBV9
CASSPLTGTNSPLHF
TGTGCCAGCAGCCCTCTTACAGGGACCAATTCACCCCTCCACTTT
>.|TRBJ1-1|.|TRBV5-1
CASSILHATEAFF
TGCGCCAGCAGCATCTTACACGCCACTGAAGCTTTCTTT
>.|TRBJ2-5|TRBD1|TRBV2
CASSKTGQETQYF
TGTGCCAGCAGCAAGACAGGGCAGGAGACCCAGTACTTC
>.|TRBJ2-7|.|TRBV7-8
CASSLYQGYEQYF
TGTGCCAGCAGCTTATACCAAGGTTACGAGCAGTACTTC
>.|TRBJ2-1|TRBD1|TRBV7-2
CASSPPRGPSYNEQFF
TGTGCCAGCAGCCCGCCCAGGGGGCCCTCCTACAATGAGCAGTTCTTC
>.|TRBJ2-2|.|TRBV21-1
CASSPRKNTGELFF
TGTGCCAGCAGCCCCAGAAAGAACACCGGGGAGCTGTTTTTT
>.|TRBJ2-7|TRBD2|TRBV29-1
CSVERRGSTYEQYF
TGCAGCGTTGAGCGGCGGGGGTCCACCTACGAGCAGTACTTC
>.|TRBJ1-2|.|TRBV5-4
CASSLLRGGYTF
TGTGCCAGCAGCTTGCTGAGGGGTGGCTACACCTTC
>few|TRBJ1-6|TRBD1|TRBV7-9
CASSLAGTVGSPLHF
TGTGCCAGCAGCTTAGCTGGGACAGTTGGGTCACCCCTCCACTTT
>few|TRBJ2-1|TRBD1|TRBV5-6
CASSLLGQASSYNEQFF
TGTGCCAGCAGCCTTCTTGGACAGGCAAGCTCCTACAATGAGCAGTTCTTC
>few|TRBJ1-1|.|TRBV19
CASSIADSTEAFF
TGTGCCAGTAGTATAGCGGATAGCACTGAAGCTTTCTTT
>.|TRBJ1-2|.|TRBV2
CASRLTTDGYTF
TGTGCCAGCAGATTGACTACAGATGGCTACACCTTC
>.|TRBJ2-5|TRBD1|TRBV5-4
CASSIGTGRRVETQYF
TGTGCCAGCAGCATAGGGACAGGGCGACGGGTAGAGACCCAGTACTTC
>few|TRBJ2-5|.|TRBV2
CASSGLSSGGRETQYF
TGTGCCAGCAGTGGCCTCTCCTCTGGGGGTAGAGAGACCCAGTACTTC
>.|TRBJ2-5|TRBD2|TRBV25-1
CASSEWSSGGQETQYF
TGTGCCAGCAGTGAATGGAGTAGCGGGGGTCAAGAGACCCAGTACTTC
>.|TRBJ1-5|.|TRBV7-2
CASSLAATGGQPQHF
TGTGCCAGCAGCTTAGCGGCTACCGGCGGTCAGCCCCAGCATTTT
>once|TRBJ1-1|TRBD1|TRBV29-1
CSAETGGGEAFF
TGCAGCGCTGAAACAGGGGGTGGCGAAGCTTTCTTT